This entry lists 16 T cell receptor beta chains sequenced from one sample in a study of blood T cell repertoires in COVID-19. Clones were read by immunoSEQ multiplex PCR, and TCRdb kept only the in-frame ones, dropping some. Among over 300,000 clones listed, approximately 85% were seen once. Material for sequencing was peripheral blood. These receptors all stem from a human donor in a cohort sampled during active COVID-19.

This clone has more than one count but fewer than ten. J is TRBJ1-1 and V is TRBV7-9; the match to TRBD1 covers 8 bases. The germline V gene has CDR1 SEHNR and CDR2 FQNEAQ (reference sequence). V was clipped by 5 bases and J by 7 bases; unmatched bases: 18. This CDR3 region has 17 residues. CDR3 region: CASSPQTPQGVPIEAFF. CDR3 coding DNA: TGTGCCAGCAGCCCCCAAACACCACAGGGGGTGCCCATTGAAGCTTTCTTT.

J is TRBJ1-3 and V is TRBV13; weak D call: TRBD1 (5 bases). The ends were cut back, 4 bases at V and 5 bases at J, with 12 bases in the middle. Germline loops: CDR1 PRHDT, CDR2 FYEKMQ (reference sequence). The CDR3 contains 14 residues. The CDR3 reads CASSSLGARNTIYF. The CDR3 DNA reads TGTGCCAGCAGCTCCCTAGGGGCGAGAAACACCATATATTTT.

CDR3 region: CASSFMGGWDSSNYGYTF. CDR3 coding DNA: TGTGCCAGCAGCTTCATGGGGGGCTGGGACAGCTCTAACTATGGCTACACCTTC. The V call is TRBV7-9, the J call TRBJ1-2, with 7 bases identical to TRBD1. Germline assignment: CDR1 SEHNR and CDR2 FQNEAQ (reference sequence). This CDR3 region has 18 residues. The J segment lost 0 bases and the V segment lost 3 bases, leaving 13 bases of the junction unmatched.

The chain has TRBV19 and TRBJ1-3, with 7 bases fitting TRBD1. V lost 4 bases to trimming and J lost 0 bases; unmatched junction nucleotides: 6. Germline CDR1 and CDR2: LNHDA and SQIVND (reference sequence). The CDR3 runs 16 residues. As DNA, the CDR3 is TGTGCCAGTAGTACGGACAGGACCCACTCTGGAAACACCATATATTTT. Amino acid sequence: CASSTDRTHSGNTIYF.

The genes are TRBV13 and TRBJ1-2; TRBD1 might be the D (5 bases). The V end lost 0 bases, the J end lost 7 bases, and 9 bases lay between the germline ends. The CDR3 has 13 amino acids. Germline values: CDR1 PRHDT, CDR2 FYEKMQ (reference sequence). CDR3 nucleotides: TGTGCCAGCAGCTTAGGGCAGGGCCGTGGCTACACCTTC. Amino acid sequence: CASSLGQGRGYTF.

CDR3 loop: CASSFGTGNTQPQHF. Written as DNA, the CDR3 is TGTGCCAGCAGCTTCGGGACAGGGAACACCCAGCCCCAGCATTTT. The chain combines TRBV9 with TRBJ1-5; 9 nucleotides line up with TRBD1. The germline CDR1 and CDR2 sequences are SGDLS and YYNGEE. The CDR3 is made up of 15 amino acids. V was clipped by 4 bases and J by 7 bases; unmatched bases: 9.

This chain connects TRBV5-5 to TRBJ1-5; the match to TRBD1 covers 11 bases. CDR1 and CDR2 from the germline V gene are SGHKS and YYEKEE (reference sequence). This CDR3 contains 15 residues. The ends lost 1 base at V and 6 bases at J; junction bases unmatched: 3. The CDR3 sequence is CASSLSGTGGQPQHF. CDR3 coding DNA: TGTGCCAGCAGCTTGTCGGGGACAGGGGGTCAGCCCCAGCATTTT. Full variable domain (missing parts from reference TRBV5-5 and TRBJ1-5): DAGVTQSPTHLIKTRGQQVTLRCSPISGHKSVSWYQQVLGQGPQFIFQYYEKEERGRGNFPDRFSARQFPNYSSELNVNALLLGDSALYLCASSLSGTGGQPQHFGDGTRLSIL.

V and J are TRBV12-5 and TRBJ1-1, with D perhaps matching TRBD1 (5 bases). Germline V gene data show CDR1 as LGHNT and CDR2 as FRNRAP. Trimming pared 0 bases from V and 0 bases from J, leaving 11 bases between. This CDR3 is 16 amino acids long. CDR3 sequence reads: CASGLVGGGLNTEAFF. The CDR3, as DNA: TGTGCTAGTGGTTTGGTAGGCGGGGGATTGAACACTGAAGCTTTCTTT.

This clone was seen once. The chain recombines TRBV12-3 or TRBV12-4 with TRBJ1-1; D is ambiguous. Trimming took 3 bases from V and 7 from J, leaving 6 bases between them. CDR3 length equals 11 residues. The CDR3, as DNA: TGTGCCAGCAGTTTCGGGTTTGAAGCTTTCTTT. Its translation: CASSFGFEAFF.

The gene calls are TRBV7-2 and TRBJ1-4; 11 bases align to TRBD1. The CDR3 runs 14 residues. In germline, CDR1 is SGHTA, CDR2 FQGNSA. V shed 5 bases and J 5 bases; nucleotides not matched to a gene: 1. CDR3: CASSGTGGNEKLFF. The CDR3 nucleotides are TGTGCCAGCAGCGGGACAGGGGGAAATGAAAAACTGTTTTTT.

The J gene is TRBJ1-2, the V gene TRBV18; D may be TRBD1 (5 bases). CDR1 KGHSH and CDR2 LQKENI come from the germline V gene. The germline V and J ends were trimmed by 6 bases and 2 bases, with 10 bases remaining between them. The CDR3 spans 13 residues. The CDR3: CASSRDRNYGYTF. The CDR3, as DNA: TGTGCCAGCTCCAGAGACAGAAACTATGGCTACACCTTC. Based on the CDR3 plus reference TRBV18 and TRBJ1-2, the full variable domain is NAGVMQNPRHLVRRRGQEARLRCSPMKGHSHVYWYRQLPEEGLKFMVYLQKENIIDESGMPKERFSAEFPKEGPSILRIQQVVRGDSAAYFCASSRDRNYGYTFGSGTRLTVV.

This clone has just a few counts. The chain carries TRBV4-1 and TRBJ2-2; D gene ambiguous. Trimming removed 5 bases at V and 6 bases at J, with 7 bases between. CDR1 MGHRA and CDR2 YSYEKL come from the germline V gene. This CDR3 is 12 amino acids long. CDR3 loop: CASSRRAGELFF. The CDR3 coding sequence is TGCGCCAGCAGCAGACGGGCCGGGGAGCTGTTTTTT.

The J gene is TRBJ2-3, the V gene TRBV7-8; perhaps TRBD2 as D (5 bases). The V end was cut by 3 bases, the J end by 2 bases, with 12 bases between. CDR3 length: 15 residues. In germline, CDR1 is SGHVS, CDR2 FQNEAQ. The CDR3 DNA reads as TGTGCCAGCAGCTTGGCGGGTTCTAACACAGATACGCAGTATTTT. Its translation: CASSLAGSNTDTQYF.

The CDR3 spells CASSQDDRVQTEAFF. The DNA for the CDR3 is TGCGCCAGCAGCCAAGATGACAGGGTGCAGACTGAAGCTTTCTTT. The gene calls are TRBV4-1 and TRBJ1-1; 7 bases are shared with TRBD1. CDR1 and CDR2 from the germline V gene are MGHRA and YSYEKL. This CDR3 is 15 amino acids long. J gave up 5 bases and V 0 bases, and 6 bases lay outside the gene matches.

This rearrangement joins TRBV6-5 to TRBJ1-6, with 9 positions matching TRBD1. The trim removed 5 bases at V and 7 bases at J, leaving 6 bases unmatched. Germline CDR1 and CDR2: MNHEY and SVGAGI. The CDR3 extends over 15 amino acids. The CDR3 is CASSPPGQGNSPLHF. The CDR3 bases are TGTGCCAGCAGTCCACCGGGACAGGGAAATTCACCCCTCCACTTT.

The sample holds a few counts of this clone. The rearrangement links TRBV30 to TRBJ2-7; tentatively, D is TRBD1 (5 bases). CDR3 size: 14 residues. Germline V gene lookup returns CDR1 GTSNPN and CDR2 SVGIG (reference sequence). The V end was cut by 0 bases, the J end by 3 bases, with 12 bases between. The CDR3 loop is CAWSVRGSVYEQYF. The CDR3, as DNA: TGTGCCTGGAGTGTAAGGGGATCTGTCTACGAGCAGTACTTC.